This is a list of T cell receptor beta chains from one sample in a study of T-cell memory formation after mild COVID-19. TCRdb recomputed calls from the 5' RACE reads with MiXCR, one row per CDR3 protein. The table shows about 240,000 distinct CDR3 sequences, with approximately 9% occurring only once. The sample consisted of PBMCs or a T cell subset sorted from them (not recorded which). All receptors come from a man aged 18 to 35 who had mild COVID-19 (a few samples of this study predate the infection). Cell type and time point are not known. Each CDR3 is given with its conserved first and last residue. Each record gives: D gene, clone size, V gene, J gene, CDR3 protein, CDR3 DNA. D genes are given only for firm matches. Rows may omit the clone size; those that give it use once, few, many or a size class.

d_call: TRBD2
clone_size: few
v_call: TRBV20-1
j_call: TRBJ2-3
cdr3_aa: CSVQRLAGETDTQYF
cdr3_nt: TGCAGTGTTCAGCGACTAGCGGGCGAGACAGATACGCAGTATTTT

d_call: NA
clone_size: few
v_call: TRBV6-2/TRBV6-3
j_call: TRBJ2-5
cdr3_aa: CASSYERAGTVLDQYF
cdr3_nt: TGTGCCAGCAGCTACGAACGTGCGGGGACCGTTTTGGACCAGTACTTC

d_call: NA
clone_size: NA
v_call: TRBV14
j_call: TRBJ2-2
cdr3_aa: CASSQGQGTNTGELFF
cdr3_nt: TGTGCCAGCAGCCAAGGCCAGGGAACGAACACCGGGGAGCTGTTTTTT

d_call: NA
clone_size: NA
v_call: TRBV7-9
j_call: TRBJ1-4
cdr3_aa: CASTYTGPNEKLFF
cdr3_nt: TGTGCCAGCACCTACACCGGACCTAATGAAAAACTGTTTTTT

d_call: NA
clone_size: NA
v_call: TRBV30
j_call: TRBJ1-1
cdr3_aa: CAWSVARVNTEAFF
cdr3_nt: TGTGCCTGGAGTGTAGCCAGGGTGAACACTGAAGCTTTCTTT

d_call: NA
clone_size: few
v_call: TRBV6-2/TRBV6-3
j_call: TRBJ1-5
cdr3_aa: CASTRGGNGQPQHF
cdr3_nt: TGTGCCAGCACCCGGGGCGGGAACGGGCAGCCCCAGCATTTT

d_call: NA
clone_size: few
v_call: TRBV4-3
j_call: TRBJ1-3
cdr3_aa: CASSQVWDSGNTIYF
cdr3_nt: TGCGCCAGCAGCCAAGTCTGGGACTCTGGAAACACCATATATTTT

d_call: NA
clone_size: NA
v_call: TRBV7-2
j_call: TRBJ1-3
cdr3_aa: CASSAPSGNTIYF
cdr3_nt: TGTGCCAGCAGCGCTCCCTCTGGAAACACCATATATTTT

d_call: NA
clone_size: few
v_call: TRBV7-9
j_call: TRBJ2-7
cdr3_aa: CASRTTRVRDYEQYF
cdr3_nt: TGTGCCAGCAGGACAACGCGGGTCAGGGACTACGAGCAGTACTTC

d_call: NA
clone_size: NA
v_call: TRBV3-1
j_call: TRBJ1-6
cdr3_aa: CASKEGPRNSPLHF
cdr3_nt: TGTGCCAGCAAGGAGGGGCCCCGTAATTCACCCCTCCACTTT

d_call: NA
clone_size: many
v_call: TRBV12-3/TRBV12-4
j_call: TRBJ2-3
cdr3_aa: CASSLARGATSVDTQYF
cdr3_nt: TGTGCCAGCAGTTTAGCGCGTGGGGCCACGTCAGTAGATACGCAGTATTTT

d_call: TRBD1
clone_size: NA
v_call: TRBV15
j_call: TRBJ2-5
cdr3_aa: CATSSRGGHGETQYF
cdr3_nt: TGTGCCACCAGCAGCCGAGGGGGCCACGGGGAGACCCAGTACTTC

d_call: NA
clone_size: few
v_call: TRBV19
j_call: TRBJ2-1
cdr3_aa: CASSSRPTYNEQFF
cdr3_nt: TGTGCCAGTAGTAGCCGACCGACATACAATGAGCAGTTCTTC

d_call: TRBD1
clone_size: few
v_call: TRBV6-1
j_call: TRBJ2-7
cdr3_aa: CASINRGYYEQYF
cdr3_nt: TGTGCCAGCATAAACAGGGGATACTACGAGCAGTACTTC

d_call: NA
clone_size: few
v_call: TRBV7-9
j_call: TRBJ2-5
cdr3_aa: CASSFTVGDETQYF
cdr3_nt: TGTGCCAGCAGCTTTACTGTGGGGGACGAGACCCAGTACTTC

d_call: TRBD2
clone_size: few
v_call: TRBV6-5
j_call: TRBJ2-5
cdr3_aa: CASSYWVAGGQETQYF
cdr3_nt: TGCGCCAGCAGTTACTGGGTAGCGGGGGGACAAGAGACCCAGTACTTC

d_call: TRBD2
clone_size: NA
v_call: TRBV7-2
j_call: TRBJ2-3
cdr3_aa: CASSPRGAADTQYF
cdr3_nt: TGTGCCAGCAGCCCGCGGGGGGCGGCAGATACGCAGTATTTT

d_call: TRBD2
clone_size: many
v_call: TRBV7-9
j_call: TRBJ2-5
cdr3_aa: CASSLALAGGQETQYF
cdr3_nt: TGTGCCAGCAGCTTAGCTCTAGCGGGGGGACAAGAGACCCAGTACTTC

d_call: NA
clone_size: NA
v_call: TRBV7-2
j_call: TRBJ1-1
cdr3_aa: CASSLGGSRTEAFF
cdr3_nt: TGTGCCAGCAGCTTAGGGGGGAGTCGAACTGAAGCTTTCTTT

d_call: NA
clone_size: many
v_call: TRBV7-9
j_call: TRBJ2-2
cdr3_aa: CASSSSRRTGELFF
cdr3_nt: TGTGCCAGCAGCTCTAGCAGACGGACCGGGGAGCTGTTTTTT

d_call: NA
clone_size: many
v_call: TRBV7-9
j_call: TRBJ2-1
cdr3_aa: CASSLAVNEQFF
cdr3_nt: TGTGCCAGCAGCTTAGCGGTCAATGAGCAGTTCTTC

d_call: TRBD1
clone_size: few
v_call: TRBV4-1
j_call: TRBJ2-1
cdr3_aa: CASSAPGQGINEQFF
cdr3_nt: TGCGCCAGCAGCGCCCCGGGACAGGGGATCAATGAGCAGTTCTTC

d_call: NA
clone_size: NA
v_call: TRBV7-2
j_call: TRBJ2-1
cdr3_aa: CASSPWGPNEQFF
cdr3_nt: TGTGCCAGCAGCCCCTGGGGACCCAATGAGCAGTTCTTC

d_call: TRBD2
clone_size: NA
v_call: TRBV6-6
j_call: TRBJ2-3
cdr3_aa: CASRVSGGGTDTQYF
cdr3_nt: TGTGCCAGCAGAGTTAGCGGGGGAGGCACAGATACGCAGTATTTT

d_call: NA
clone_size: NA
v_call: TRBV20-1
j_call: TRBJ2-3
cdr3_aa: CSAEGGTSTDTQYF
cdr3_nt: TGCAGTGCTGAGGGGGGGACTAGCACAGATACGCAGTATTTT

d_call: NA
clone_size: NA
v_call: TRBV7-8
j_call: TRBJ2-3
cdr3_aa: CASSLGMKGVERDTQYF
cdr3_nt: TGTGCCAGCAGCTTAGGAATGAAGGGGGTGGAGCGGGATACGCAGTATTTT

d_call: NA
clone_size: NA
v_call: TRBV4-1
j_call: TRBJ2-3
cdr3_aa: CASSQAFGGESTDTQYF
cdr3_nt: TGCGCCAGCAGCCAAGCGTTCGGCGGGGAGAGCACAGATACGCAGTATTTT

d_call: NA
clone_size: few
v_call: TRBV7-6
j_call: TRBJ2-1
cdr3_aa: CASSLSQGPYNEQFF
cdr3_nt: TGTGCCAGCAGCTTATCCCAGGGTCCCTACAATGAGCAGTTCTTC

d_call: TRBD2
clone_size: NA
v_call: TRBV7-2
j_call: TRBJ2-3
cdr3_aa: CASRLPVAGGGTDTQYF
cdr3_nt: TGTGCCAGCAGGCTCCCTGTTGCGGGGGGGGGCACAGATACGCAGTATTTT

d_call: TRBD1
clone_size: few
v_call: TRBV12-3/TRBV12-4
j_call: TRBJ1-5
cdr3_aa: CASSQGGGWSNQPQHF
cdr3_nt: TGTGCCAGCAGCCAAGGGGGCGGGTGGAGCAATCAGCCCCAGCATTTT

d_call: NA
clone_size: few
v_call: TRBV7-7
j_call: TRBJ2-5
cdr3_aa: CASSLRSAGSETQYF
cdr3_nt: TGTGCTAGCAGCTTGCGATCCGCGGGGTCGGAGACCCAGTACTTC

d_call: NA
clone_size: few
v_call: TRBV2
j_call: TRBJ2-7
cdr3_aa: CASSEIGTPFYEQYF
cdr3_nt: TGTGCCAGCAGTGAAATCGGCACTCCGTTTTACGAGCAGTACTTC